Detailed here is one TCR beta chain. No antigen is known for it. The conserved phenylalanine or tryptophan is not found at the CDR3 terminus, so this likely reflects a read error. Molecular barcoded adaptors covering alpha/delta and beta/gamma chains were used on about 0.4 ug RNA. TCRdb passed the reads through MiXCR, listing each CDR3 protein once. This sample has under 40,000 distinct CDR3 sequences, with around 13% found just once. The entry originates in a study of read filtering for tumor transcriptome and immune sequencing. About the study: Patients were some 16 male and approximately 15 female, mean age approximately 70 years, range about 40 to 85. About 8 patients were R-ISS I, more than 15 were R-ISS II, 6 or 7 were R-ISS III. Points from the study as a whole: The sorted CD138-negative fraction was a mixed bone marrow immune population, not purified T cells.

The CDR3 extends over 14 amino acids. V lost 8 bases, J lost 5 bases, and 18 bases lay in between. Germline V gene data show CDR1 as SNHLY and CDR2 as FYNNEI. Specimen: a population of CD138-negative cells sorted from bone marrow. This sequence joins TRBV2 and TRBJ1-2; D is unclear. The receptor's source is a donor at least 40 years old with multiple myeloma. Here the CDR3 DNA reads TGTGCCAGCGGGCTACCATCGAACCTTTATGGCTACACCCTC. Protein product: CASGLPSNLYGYTL.